Shown below are 30 T cell receptor beta chains from a single sample sequenced in a study of T cell changes during pregnancy in multiple sclerosis. TCRdb keeps only in-frame clones here, not all; method: immunoSEQ multiplex PCR. The sample holds some 100,000 clones, 94% seen once. This sample comprised peripheral blood, obtained before pregnancy. These receptors originate from a female donor with multiple sclerosis, enrolled in a pregnancy study.

DNA for the CDR3: TGTGCCAGCAGTTTATTGGGCAGGGGAAAGAGAGAGACCCAGTACTTC. Translating it yields CASSLLGRGKRETQYF. The chain joins TRBV27 to TRBJ2-5, with D perhaps TRBD1 (6 bases). Germline CDR1 is MNHEY and CDR2 is SMNVEV (reference sequence). The CDR3 contains 16 residues. Trimming left V 1 base short and J 4 bases short, with 16 bases between.

Only one count was recorded for this clone. The V call is TRBV19, the J call TRBJ2-6; tentative D call: TRBD2 (6 bases). The CDR3 loop spans 18 amino acids. The V end was cut by 5 bases, the J end by 2 bases, with 19 bases between. Germline V gene sequence: CDR1 LNHDA, CDR2 SQIVND (reference sequence). This CDR3 reads CASSETRVDRAGANVLTF. The CDR3 DNA sequence: TGTGCCAGTAGTGAGACTAGGGTAGATCGGGCTGGGGCCAACGTCCTGACTTTC.

The chain uses TRBV7-2 and TRBJ2-2; D is ambiguous. The germline V and J ends were trimmed by 11 bases and 1 base, with 8 bases remaining between them. This CDR3 comprises 12 residues. In germline, CDR1 is SGHTA, CDR2 FQGNSA. DNA of the CDR3: TGTGCCGGAAGACAGAACACCGGGGAGCTGTTTTTT. It translates to CAGRQNTGELFF.

This chain joins TRBV5-4 and TRBJ2-3; 12 nucleotides align to TRBD2. V lost 4 bases and J lost 3; bases outside the gene matches: 3. The V gene's germline CDR1 is SGHNT and CDR2 YYREEE (reference sequence). CDR3 length equals 15 residues. CDR3 bases: TGTGCCAGCAGCCCCGGGACTAGCGGGACAGATACGCAGTATTTT. This codes for CASSPGTSGTDTQYF.

This clone was found once. This chain joins TRBV10-3 and TRBJ2-7, with 9 bases fitting TRBD2. The germline V gene encodes CDR1 ENHRY and CDR2 SYGVKD. Trimming removed 0 bases from V and 1 base from J; junction bases left unmatched: 4. This CDR3 contains 16 residues. The CDR3 spells CAISESAGGDSYEQYF. CDR3 in DNA: TGTGCCATCAGTGAGTCGGCGGGGGGGGATTCCTACGAGCAGTACTTC.

This clone appeared once. The CDR3 region has the DNA TGTGCCAGCAGTGACGACAGGGGTAGTACGATTGTTGGTCAGCCCCAGCATTTT. The encoded protein is CASSDDRGSTIVGQPQHF. This chain connects TRBV6-1 to TRBJ1-5, with TRBD1 identical over 8 bases. Trimming took 3 bases from V and 6 from J; bases not matched to a gene: 16. The CDR3 runs to 18 residues. Germline V gene lookup returns CDR1 MNHNS and CDR2 SASEGT.

V gene TRBV7-2 combines with J gene TRBJ1-2, with a weak D call TRBD1 (6 bases). With 5 bases removed from V and 3 bases from J, the gap between germline ends came to 13 bases. Germline lookup yields CDR1 SGHTA and CDR2 FQGNSA. CDR3 size: 14 residues. This CDR3 reads CASSVQDSYYGYTF. CDR3 DNA: TGTGCCAGCAGCGTGCAGGACAGCTACTATGGCTACACCTTC.

The chain combines TRBV27 with TRBJ2-7, with a possible D match to TRBD2 (6 bases). The germline V gene encodes CDR1 MNHEY and CDR2 SMNVEV (reference sequence). The V end lost 3 bases, the J end lost 2 bases, and 11 bases lay between the germline ends. The length of the CDR3 is 14 residues. The CDR3 reads CASSFGGNPYEQYF. The DNA of the CDR3 is TGTGCCAGCAGTTTCGGGGGTAACCCCTACGAGCAGTACTTC.

The rearrangement links TRBV9 to TRBJ2-7; no clear D gene. Trimming removed 0 bases from V and 3 bases from J, with 7 bases in between. Germline CDR1 is SGDLS and CDR2 is YYNGEE. The CDR3 is 13 residues long. CDR3 in amino acids: CASSVGSNYEQYF. DNA of the CDR3: TGTGCCAGCAGCGTAGGGAGTAACTACGAGCAGTACTTC. Together with reference TRBV9 and TRBJ2-7, the CDR3 gives the full variable domain: DSGVTQTPKHLITATGQRVTLRCSPRSGDLSVYWYQQSLDQGLQFLIQYYNGEERAKGNILERFSAQQFPDLHSELNLSSLELGDSALYFCASSVGSNYEQYFGPGTRLTVT.

The J gene is TRBJ1-2, the V gene TRBV2; 7 bases fit TRBD1. V lost 6 bases, J lost 4 bases, and 2 bases stayed unmatched. This CDR3 is 12 amino acids long. In germline, CDR1 is SNHLY, CDR2 FYNNEI. Written as DNA, the CDR3 is TGTGCCAGCAGGAGGACAGGCTATGGCTACACCTTC. Translating it yields CASRRTGYGYTF.

In the case of this clone: At the DNA level, this CDR3 is encoded by other sequences in the same sample as well. The chain recombines TRBV11-2 with TRBJ2-5, with TRBD1 matching 11 bases. The CDR3 is 15 amino acids. Per germline, CDR1 SGHAT and CDR2 FQNNGV. The J segment lost 6 bases and the V segment lost 3 bases, leaving 6 bases of the junction unmatched. The DNA of the CDR3 is TGTGCCAGCAGCTTGAGGACAGGGGGCGAAAAGACCCAGTACTTC. The encoded protein is CASSLRTGGEKTQYF. Full variable domain (missing parts from reference TRBV11-2 and TRBJ2-5): EAGVAQSPRYKIIEKRQSVAFWCNPISGHATLYWYQQILGQGPKLLIQFQNNGVVDDSQLPKDRFSAERLKGVDSTLKIQPAKLEDSAVYLCASSLRTGGEKTQYFGPGTRLLVL.

The J gene is TRBJ2-5, the V gene TRBV6-1, with TRBD1 as a possible D gene (6 bases). The length of the CDR3 is 15 residues. CDR1 and CDR2 (germline): MNHNS, SASEGT. Trimming cost V 7 bases and J 1 base, with 16 bases left between them. As DNA, the CDR3 is TGTGCCAGCAAATTGGGGGCTCGAATCCAAGAGACCCAGTACTTC. Protein sequence: CASKLGARIQETQYF.

This clone was counted only a few times. The chain recombines TRBV30 with TRBJ1-1; possible D gene TRBD1, 6 bases. V lost 3 bases, J lost 0 bases, and 8 bases lay in between. Germline V gene data show CDR1 as GTSNPN and CDR2 as SVGIG (reference sequence). The CDR3 extends over 13 amino acids. CDR3 sequence reads: CAWSRTVNTEAFF. The DNA of the CDR3 is TGTGCCTGGAGCAGGACAGTGAACACTGAAGCTTTCTTT.

The chain has TRBV9 and TRBJ1-5; no firm D call. V was cut by 3 bases and J by 5 bases, with 15 bases left in between. The CDR3 runs 15 residues. CDR1 is SGDLS, CDR2 YYNGEE, per germline. The CDR3 sequence: CASSASNEKDQPQHF. Written as DNA, the CDR3 is TGTGCCAGCAGCGCCTCTAATGAGAAAGATCAGCCCCAGCATTTT.

The rearrangement links TRBV30 to TRBJ1-2, with 9 bases identical to TRBD1. There are 14 residues in the CDR3. CDR1 and CDR2 from the germline V gene are GTSNPN and SVGIG (reference sequence). The V and J ends lost 4 bases and 5 bases, in that order; junction bases with no gene match: 8. CDR3 DNA: TGTGCCTGGAAACCGACAGGGGGTGAATATGGCTACACCTTC. It is translated as CAWKPTGGEYGYTF. Based on the CDR3 plus reference TRBV30 and TRBJ1-2, the full variable domain is SQTIHQWPATLVQPVGSPLSLECTVEGTSNPNLYWYRQAAGRGLQLLFYSVGIGQISSEVPQNLSASRPQDRQFILSSKKLLLSDSGFYLCAWKPTGGEYGYTFGSGTRLTVV.

This chain uses TRBV28 with TRBJ1-3; 12 positions agree with TRBD1. The V segment lost 5 bases and the J segment 4 bases; nucleotides outside the gene matches: 9. CDR3 length: 17 amino acids. Germline V gene sequence: CDR1 MDHEN, CDR2 SYDVKM. CDR3: CASSPGTGGAGGNTIYF. Written as DNA, the CDR3 is TGTGCCAGCAGTCCCGGGACAGGGGGCGCGGGAGGAAACACCATATATTTT.

The chain's CDR3 is CASSWEVGMETQYF. The CDR3 bases are TGTGCCAGCAGCTGGGAGGTCGGGATGGAGACCCAGTACTTC. The chain carries TRBV7-6 and TRBJ2-5; a weak D match, TRBD2 (6 bases). The CDR3 sequence is 14 residues long. Trimming pared 4 bases from V and 5 bases from J, leaving 14 bases between. CDR1 is SGHVS and CDR2 is FNYEAQ in the germline V gene.

The chain uses TRBV30 and TRBJ1-2; 9 bases match TRBD1. V lost 1 base to trimming and J lost 9 bases; unmatched junction nucleotides: 6. Germline V gene lookup returns CDR1 GTSNPN and CDR2 SVGIG (reference sequence). The CDR3 has 13 residues. CDR3 amino acids: CAWSGSGQGSYTF. Here the CDR3 DNA reads TGTGCCTGGAGTGGATCGGGACAGGGTAGCTACACCTTC. Combining the CDR3 with reference TRBV30 and TRBJ1-2 gives the whole variable domain SQTIHQWPATLVQPVGSPLSLECTVEGTSNPNLYWYRQAAGRGLQLLFYSVGIGQISSEVPQNLSASRPQDRQFILSSKKLLLSDSGFYLCAWSGSGQGSYTFGSGTRLTVV.

The CDR3 region has the DNA TGTGCCAGCAGTTCGGGGGGTTTCGGAGCGAACACCGGGGAGCTGTTTTTT. Residues: CASSSGGFGANTGELFF. The chain employs TRBV27 and TRBJ2-2, with TRBD2 matching 7 bases. Germline lookup yields CDR1 MNHEY and CDR2 SMNVEV (reference sequence). V lost 4 bases to trimming and J lost 0 bases; unmatched junction nucleotides: 8. The CDR3 consists of 17 residues.

Only one count was recorded for this clone. CDR3 in amino acids: CASSLSYPGGGANTEAFF. The CDR3 DNA reads TGTGCCAGCAGTTTATCCTATCCTGGGGGGGGCGCGAACACTGAAGCTTTCTTT. The chain couples TRBV27 to TRBJ1-1, with D tentatively TRBD1 (6 bases). Germline values: CDR1 MNHEY, CDR2 SMNVEV (reference sequence). The CDR3 runs 18 residues. The V end lost 0 bases, the J end lost 1 base, and 18 bases lay between the germline ends.

The rearrangement links TRBV27 to TRBJ1-2; D may be TRBD1 (5 bases). V was clipped by 0 bases and J by 6 bases, with 14 bases between them. This CDR3 comprises 15 residues. Germline V gene lookup returns CDR1 MNHEY and CDR2 SMNVEV (reference sequence). This CDR3 reads CASSLSPGNLNGYTF. CDR3 coding DNA: TGTGCCAGCAGTTTATCGCCAGGGAATCTCAATGGCTACACCTTC.

The rearrangement uses TRBV9 and TRBJ2-2; TRBD2 matches at 16 bases. The germline V gene has CDR1 SGDLS and CDR2 YYNGEE. With V trimmed by 3 bases and J by 7 bases, 3 bases remained unmatched. CDR3 length equals 16 residues. The CDR3 loop reads CASSAGTSGRGGELFF. For the CDR3, the DNA is TGTGCCAGCAGCGCCGGGACTAGCGGGAGGGGCGGGGAGCTGTTTTTT.

The rearrangement joins TRBV5-1 to TRBJ2-3; 15 positions agree with TRBD2. The J segment lost 7 bases and the V segment lost 4 bases, leaving 13 bases of the junction unmatched. CDR1 is SGHRS and CDR2 is YFSETQ in the germline V gene. This CDR3 spans 18 amino acids. For the CDR3, the DNA is TGCGCCAGCAGCCCAGCAGGTAGTGGGACTAGCGGGAGGAATACGCAGTATTTT. Encoded protein: CASSPAGSGTSGRNTQYF.

The rearrangement uses TRBV5-6 and TRBJ1-5; no firm D call. The CDR3 loop spans 15 amino acids. Trimming removed 4 bases from V and 0 bases from J, with 11 bases in between. The germline gives CDR1 SGHDT, CDR2 YYEEEE. CDR3 region: CASSRRDFSNQPQHF. CDR3 DNA sequence: TGTGCCAGCAGCCGGAGGGATTTTAGCAATCAGCCCCAGCATTTT. Full variable domain (missing parts from reference TRBV5-6 and TRBJ1-5): DAGVTQSPTHLIKTRGQQVTLRCSPKSGHDTVSWYQQALGQGPQFIFQYYEEEERQRGNFPDRFSGHQFPNYSSELNVNALLLGDSALYLCASSRRDFSNQPQHFGDGTRLSIL.

This rearrangement joins TRBV9 to TRBJ2-1; D ambiguous. V gave up 7 bases and J gave up 8 bases, with 10 bases separating them. CDR3 size: 11 residues. Germline assignment: CDR1 SGDLS and CDR2 YYNGEE. This CDR3 is CASGKRDEQFF. CDR3 in DNA: TGTGCCAGCGGCAAACGGGATGAGCAGTTCTTC.

V is TRBV28 and J is TRBJ1-2; D not resolved. The CDR3 runs 15 residues. Trimming removed 2 bases at V and 8 bases at J, with 18 bases between. The V gene's germline CDR1 is MDHEN and CDR2 SYDVKM. For the CDR3, the DNA is TGTGCCAGCAGTTTACTGCCAGGCCCAGCAGGAGGCTACACCTTC. Encoded protein: CASSLLPGPAGGYTF.

The chain recombines TRBV12-5 with TRBJ2-7, with TRBD1 matching 7 bases. Looked up from germline, CDR1 is LGHNT and CDR2 is FRNRAP. Trimming took 6 bases from V and 4 from J; bases not matched to a gene: 3. CDR3 length: 12 amino acids. CDR3 region: CASGWDSYEQYF. Here the CDR3 DNA reads TGTGCTAGTGGCTGGGACAGTTACGAGCAGTACTTC.

The V call is TRBV9, the J call TRBJ2-3; 8 bases line up with TRBD2. After removal of 0 bases from V and 1 base from J, the junction contained 1 base not matched to a gene. CDR1 and CDR2 from the germline V gene are SGDLS and YYNGEE. There are 15 residues in the CDR3. CDR3 in DNA: TGTGCCAGCAGCGTAGAAGCGGGAGGCACAGATACGCAGTATTTT. Protein product: CASSVEAGGTDTQYF.

The rearrangement joins TRBV28 to TRBJ1-5, with 9 positions matching TRBD1. The V segment lost 5 bases and the J segment 6 bases; nucleotides outside the gene matches: 8. The CDR3 runs to 15 residues. Germline V CDR1 and CDR2: MDHEN, SYDVKM. The chain's CDR3 is CASSQQGASGQPQHF. DNA of the CDR3: TGTGCCAGCAGTCAACAGGGGGCGTCTGGTCAGCCCCAGCATTTT.

This clone was detected only once. The chain links TRBV19 to TRBJ1-5, with 8 bases fitting TRBD1. CDR1 and CDR2 from the germline V gene are LNHDA and SQIVND (reference sequence). With V trimmed by 8 bases and J by 0 bases, 9 bases remained unmatched. CDR3 length: 16 residues. The CDR3 nucleotides are TGTGCCAGTGTGATGGACAGGGAATATAGCAATCAGCCCCAGCATTTT. This codes for CASVMDREYSNQPQHF.